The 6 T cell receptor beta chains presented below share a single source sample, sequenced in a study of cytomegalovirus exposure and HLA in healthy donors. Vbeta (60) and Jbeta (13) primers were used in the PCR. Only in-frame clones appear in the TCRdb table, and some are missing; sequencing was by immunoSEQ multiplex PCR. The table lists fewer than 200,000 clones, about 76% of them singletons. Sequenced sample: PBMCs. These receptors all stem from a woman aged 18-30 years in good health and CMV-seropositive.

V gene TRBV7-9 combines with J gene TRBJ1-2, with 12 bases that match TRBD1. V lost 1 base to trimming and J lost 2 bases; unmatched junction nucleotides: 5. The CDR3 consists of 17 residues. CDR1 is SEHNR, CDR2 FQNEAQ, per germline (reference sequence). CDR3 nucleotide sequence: TGTGCCAGCAGCTTAGTGGGACAGGGGGCGCTGAACTATGGCTACACCTTC. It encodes CASSLVGQGALNYGYTF. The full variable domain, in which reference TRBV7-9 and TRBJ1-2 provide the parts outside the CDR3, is DTGVSQNPRHKITKRGQNVTFRCDPISEHNRLYWYRQTLGQGPEFLTYFQNEAQLEKSRLLSDRFSAERPKGSFSTLEIQRTEQGDSAMYLCASSLVGQGALNYGYTFGSGTRLTVV.

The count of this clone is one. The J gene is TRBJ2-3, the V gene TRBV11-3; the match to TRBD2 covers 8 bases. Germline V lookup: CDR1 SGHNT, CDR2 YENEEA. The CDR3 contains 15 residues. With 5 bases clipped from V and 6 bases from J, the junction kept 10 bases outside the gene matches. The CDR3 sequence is CASSRGAGVGDTQYF. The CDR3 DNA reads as TGTGCCAGCAGCCGCGGAGCGGGGGTAGGGGATACGCAGTATTTT.

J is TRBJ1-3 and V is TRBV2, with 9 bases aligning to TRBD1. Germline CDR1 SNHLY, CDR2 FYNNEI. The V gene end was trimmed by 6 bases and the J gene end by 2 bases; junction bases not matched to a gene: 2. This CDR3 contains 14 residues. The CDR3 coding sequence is TGTGCCAGCAGGGACAGGGGACCTGGAAACACCATATATTTT. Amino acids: CASRDRGPGNTIYF.

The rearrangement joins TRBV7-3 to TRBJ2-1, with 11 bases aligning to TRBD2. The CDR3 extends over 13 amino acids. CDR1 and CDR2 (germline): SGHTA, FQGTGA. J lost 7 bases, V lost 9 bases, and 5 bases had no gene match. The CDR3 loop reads CASGLAGDNEQFF. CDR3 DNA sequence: TGTGCCAGTGGACTAGCGGGTGATAATGAGCAGTTCTTC. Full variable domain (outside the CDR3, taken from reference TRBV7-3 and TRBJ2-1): GAGVSQTPSNKVTEKGKYVELRCDPISGHTALYWYRQSLGQGPEFLIYFQGTGAADDSGLPNDRFFAVRPEGSVSTLKIQRTERGDSAVYLCASGLAGDNEQFFGPGTRLTVL.

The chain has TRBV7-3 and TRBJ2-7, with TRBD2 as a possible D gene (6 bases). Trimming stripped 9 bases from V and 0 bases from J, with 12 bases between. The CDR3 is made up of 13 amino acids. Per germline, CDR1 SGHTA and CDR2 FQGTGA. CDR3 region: CASSRDFSYEQYF. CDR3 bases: TGTGCCAGTTCTCGGGACTTCTCCTACGAGCAGTACTTC.

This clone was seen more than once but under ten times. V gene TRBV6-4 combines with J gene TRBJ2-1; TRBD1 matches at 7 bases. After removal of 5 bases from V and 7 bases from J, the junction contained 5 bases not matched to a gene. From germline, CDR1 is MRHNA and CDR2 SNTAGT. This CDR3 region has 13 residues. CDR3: CASSPGTENEQFF. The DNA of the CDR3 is TGTGCCAGCAGTCCCGGGACAGAGAATGAGCAGTTCTTC.